This T cell receptor (beta chain) comes out of a study of cytomegalovirus exposure and HLA in healthy donors. Overall study context: Genetic ancestry analysis placed approximately 80% of the 300 to 500 donors that were genotyped in the Caucasian-associated cluster.

The sample holds a few counts of this clone. The antigen remains unidentified. Germline-derived CDR1 and CDR2 are LNHNV and YYDKDF (reference sequence). The CDR3 is made up of 17 amino acids. The J segment lost 0 bases and the V segment lost 3 bases, leaving 8 bases of the junction unmatched. Amplification used 60 Vbeta primers and 13 Jbeta primers. Only in-frame clones appear in the TCRdb table, and some are missing; sequencing was by immunoSEQ multiplex PCR. The data hold about 160,000 clones, with roughly 80% observed a single time. Study-wide results and caveats: TCR beta V segments were, for the most part, productive about 87% or about 30% of the time in an earlier analysis. Rarity marked most TCR sequences, yet some public TCRs occurred in many donors.

The sample consisted of PBMCs. The chain joins TRBV15 to TRBJ1-1; 9 bases line up with TRBD1. The receptor was isolated from a man aged 40-55 years in good health and CMV-seropositive. CDR3 nucleotides: TGTGCCACCAGCAGCGACAGGGGGTGGCTCCTGAACACTGAAGCTTTCTTT. It specifies CATSSDRGWLLNTEAFF.